The source of this T cell receptor (beta chain) is a study of T-cell reconstitution after alpha-beta-depleted transplantation in children. During its preparation, the TCRbeta library received unique molecular identifiers. TCRdb itself ran the PCR reads through MiXCR, one entry per CDR3 protein. The data show around 800,000 distinct CDR3 sequences, 15% to 20% seen once. This specimen consisted of PBMCs, mostly from graft donor cells, obtained 360 days after TCRalphabeta/CD19-depleted stem cell transplant. The clonotype originates from a male patient younger than 18 who had a stem cell transplant for acute lymphoblastic leukemia, so the T cells may come from the graft donor.

The CDR3 nucleotides are TGCGCCAGCAGCTTCGTCGGGACGATCACAGATACGCAGTATTTT. Amino acids: CASSFVGTITDTQYF. The chain links TRBV5-1 to TRBJ2-3; the D gene could be TRBD1 or TRBD2 (5 bases each). Germline V CDR1 and CDR2: SGHRS, YFSETQ. V lost 2 bases and J 2 bases, leaving 12 bases between the germline ends. The CDR3 covers 15 residues.